The subject of this entry is one T cell receptor (beta chain). The antigen this receptor binds is unknown. HCMV serostatus was determined by detecting HCMV-specific IgG in serum with a commercial ELISA kit. Ficoll density gradient centrifugation was used to isolate peripheral blood mononuclear cells from blood. This sample stems from a study of T cells expressing NK-cell markers (TCRdb year 2020). Concerning the study at large: Fewer than ten donors provided sorted CD3+CD56+NKG2C+, CD3+CD56+NKG2C- and CD3+CD56-NKG2C+ T-cell subsets, whose TCR beta-chain repertoires were profiled. Among the eight sequenced donors, seven were HCMV-seropositive and one was HCMV-seronegative. All eight donors whose samples were sequenced were randomly selected healthy volunteers, three of them men and five women. Illumina HiSeq 2000/2500, MiSeq or NextSeq was used to sequence libraries as 2 x 150 bp reads. Beyond this particular receptor, the publication reports: Those dominant clonotypes were again the most abundant among CD3+CD56-NKG2C+ cells in a handful of donors, at roughly 28.3-60.1%. In over five donors, the dominant CD3+CD56+NKG2C+ clonotypes were among the top 10 CD8+ clonotypes and accounted for roughly 1.0-8% of CD8+ T cells. It remained unclear whether the expanded NKG2C-expressing T cell clones were specific for HCMV antigens.

Sequencing instrument: Illumina HiSeq 2000. The TCR beta cDNA libraries were made using 5'RACE template switching, a step that added both a universal primer site and unique molecular identifiers. Synthesis of cDNA was primed from the TCR beta constant segment and was followed by two consecutive PCR amplification steps. In the paper's pipeline: Reads were demultiplexed and grouped by UMI with MIGEC, and clonotypes were assembled and quantified with MiTCR. To remove erroneous sequences, TCR cDNA sequences were retained only when supported by two or more reads. The tcR package was used for downstream repertoire analysis, with clonotypes matched between fractions based on CDR3 nucleotide sequence plus V segment. VDJmatch was used to annotate antigen specificity against VDJdb, with one amino acid substitution in CDR3 allowed. Through TCRdb reprocessing, the reads give one entry per CDR3 protein sequence; DNA is omitted. V and J calls and clone size were set by TCRdb, not the authors. This sample's listing comprises 550,000 to 600,000 distinct CDR3 sequences. Clones ranked in the top ten supply roughly 3.6% of the sample.

Sequences were obtained from blood T cells: a sorted CD56 or NKG2C T cell subset, CD4+ or CD8+ T cells, or bulk PBMC T cells (not recorded which). This receptor was taken from a man between 18 and 35 years old in good health. Donor details come from another sample of the same person, matched by shared clones.

This receptor has the CDR3 CASSLSYHPSMDEQFF. The chain joins TRBV5-1 to TRBJ2-1. Including the terminal cysteine and phenylalanine, the CDR3 comprises 16 residues. DNA was not recorded. The germline V gene provides CDR1 SGHRS and CDR2 YFSETQ. Reference TRBV5-1 and TRBJ2-1 proteins supply the regions before and after the CDR3; the full variable domain is: KAGVTQTPRYLIKTRGQQVTLSCSPISGHRSVSWYQQTPGQGLQFLFEYFSETQRNKGNFPGRFSGRQFSNSRSEMNVSTLELGDSALYLCASSLSYHPSMDEQFFGPGTRLTVL.